The 23 T cell receptor beta chains presented below share a single source sample, sequenced in a study of blood T cell repertoires in COVID-19. Generated by immunoSEQ multiplex PCR, the TCRdb table keeps only in-frame clones and is missing some. In the table there are roughly 250,000 clones, approximately 83% of which are singletons. Sample: PBMCs or T cells enriched from blood (not recorded which). These receptors were taken from a woman younger than 45 who had recovered from COVID-19.

The CDR3: CSVYALAASTDTQYF. The CDR3 nucleotides are TGCAGCGTTTATGCTCTAGCGGCTAGCACAGATACGCAGTATTTT. This chain connects TRBV29-1 to TRBJ2-3; 7 bases line up with TRBD2. The germline CDR1 and CDR2 sequences are SQVTM and ANQGSEA. This CDR3 spans 15 amino acids. V shed 5 bases and J 0 bases; nucleotides not matched to a gene: 8.

The chain recombines TRBV11-2 with TRBJ2-3, with a weak D call TRBD2 (5 bases). Trimming cost V 5 bases and J 0 bases, with 18 bases left between them. The CDR3 is 17 residues long. Germline loops: CDR1 SGHAT, CDR2 FQNNGV. CDR3 DNA sequence: TGTGCCAGCAGCCCCGGGGTGGGGATCTCAAGCACAGATACGCAGTATTTT. It codes for CASSPGVGISSTDTQYF.

The chain has TRBV27 and TRBJ1-2, with TRBD1 matching over 7 bases. The V gene's germline CDR1 is MNHEY and CDR2 SMNVEV (reference sequence). V was pared by 5 bases and J by 3 bases, with 9 bases of the junction left unmatched. The CDR3 runs to 15 residues. This chain's CDR3 is CASSTTDRPYYGYTF. The CDR3 DNA reads as TGTGCCAGCAGTACGACGGACAGGCCCTACTATGGCTACACCTTC.

This sequence joins TRBV18 and TRBJ2-1, with 9 bases fitting TRBD1. V shed 8 bases and J 6 bases; nucleotides not matched to a gene: 8. The CDR3 loop spans 14 amino acids. The germline V gene encodes CDR1 KGHSH and CDR2 LQKENI. CDR3: CASTPTGGFNEQFF. The CDR3 DNA reads TGTGCCAGCACCCCCACAGGGGGCTTCAATGAGCAGTTCTTC.

The V call is TRBV6-4, the J call TRBJ1-6; D not certain. Germline V gives CDR1 MRHNA, CDR2 SNTAGT. Trimming pared 8 bases from V and 9 bases from J, leaving 5 bases between. This CDR3 contains 10 residues. CDR3 bases: TGTGCCAGCCCCGGTTCACCCCTCCACTTT. This sequence encodes CASPGSPLHF.

The chain recombines TRBV25-1 with TRBJ1-1; D gene uncertain. This CDR3 has 12 amino acids. Trimming pared 2 bases from V and 6 bases from J, leaving 7 bases between. The germline V gene encodes CDR1 MGHDK and CDR2 SYGVNS. The CDR3 DNA follows: TGTGCCAGCAGTGAACCGGGGTCTGAAGCTTTCTTT. Translation: CASSEPGSEAFF.

This chain's CDR3 is CASSSGGHLTEAFF. The CDR3 DNA follows: TGTGCCAGCAGCTCCGGAGGGCATCTCACTGAAGCTTTCTTT. The J gene is TRBJ1-1, the V gene TRBV5-8; D is undetermined. The V end was cut by 3 bases, the J end by 4 bases, with 13 bases between. CDR3 size: 14 residues. CDR1 and CDR2 (germline): SGHTS, YDEGEE.

This clone was recorded once. The J gene is TRBJ2-1, the V gene TRBV6-4; 10 positions agree with TRBD2. This CDR3 contains 16 residues. Germline values: CDR1 MRHNA, CDR2 SNTAGT. The V segment lost 3 bases and the J segment 0 bases; nucleotides outside the gene matches: 2. CDR3 sequence (DNA): TGTGCCAGCAGTGAACTAGCGGGGAGCTCCTACAATGAGCAGTTCTTC. Translating it yields CASSELAGSSYNEQFF.

The rearrangement joins TRBV19 to TRBJ1-1; 8 nucleotides line up with TRBD1. The CDR3 covers 15 residues. Germline V gene data show CDR1 as LNHDA and CDR2 as SQIVND (reference sequence). With V trimmed by 5 bases and J by 2 bases, 7 bases remained unmatched. CDR3 bases: TGTGCCAGTAGTCACCCAGGACAGGGAAACACTGAAGCTTTCTTT. It is translated as CASSHPGQGNTEAFF.

V gene TRBV5-6 combines with J gene TRBJ2-7; the D gene is possibly TRBD1 (5 bases). This CDR3 contains 12 residues. Germline-derived CDR1 and CDR2 are SGHDT and YYEEEE. With 4 bases removed from V and 3 bases from J, the gap between germline ends came to 8 bases. CDR3 bases: TGTGCCAGCAGCACTGACAGCTACGAGCAGTACTTC. Amino acids: CASSTDSYEQYF.

The chain recombines TRBV5-6 with TRBJ2-3; 7 bases agree with TRBD1. CDR1 SGHDT and CDR2 YYEEEE come from the germline V gene. Unmatched junction bases numbered 11, after V lost 4 bases and J lost 6 bases. The CDR3 sequence is 15 residues long. CDR3 protein: CASSRRDRGPDTQYF. For the CDR3, the DNA is TGTGCCAGCAGCCGTCGGGACAGAGGACCCGATACGCAGTATTTT. Supplemented by reference TRBV5-6 and TRBJ2-3, the full variable domain reads DAGVTQSPTHLIKTRGQQVTLRCSPKSGHDTVSWYQQALGQGPQFIFQYYEEEERQRGNFPDRFSGHQFPNYSSELNVNALLLGDSALYLCASSRRDRGPDTQYFGPGTRLTVL.

This rearrangement joins TRBV27 to TRBJ2-6; TRBD1 agrees at 12 bases. The CDR3 sequence is 20 residues long. The germline gives CDR1 MNHEY, CDR2 SMNVEV (reference sequence). J lost 1 base, V lost 4 bases, and 11 bases had no gene match. CDR3 in amino acids: CASSSGTGGEVWSGANVLTF. CDR3 DNA sequence: TGTGCCAGCAGTTCAGGGACAGGGGGCGAAGTATGGTCTGGGGCCAACGTCCTGACTTTC.

This CDR3 is CASSLGLEIQETQYF. CDR3 nucleotides: TGCGCCAGCAGCTTAGGACTAGAAATACAAGAGACCCAGTACTTC. This chain links TRBV5-1 with TRBJ2-5; 7 nucleotides match TRBD2. CDR1 SGHRS and CDR2 YFSETQ come from the germline V gene. The CDR3 consists of 15 residues. The ends lost 2 bases at V and 2 bases at J; junction bases unmatched: 6.

The chain joins TRBV27 to TRBJ1-2; no clear D gene. Germline CDR1 MNHEY, CDR2 SMNVEV (reference sequence). The CDR3 covers 13 residues. Trimming removed 3 bases at V and 9 bases at J, with 14 bases between. CDR3 coding DNA: TGTGCCAGCAGTTTGGGCCTCCGAAGTAGCTACACCTTC. It specifies CASSLGLRSSYTF.

The chain carries TRBV27 and TRBJ2-5; perhaps TRBD2 as D (5 bases). CDR3 length: 12 residues. Germline lookup yields CDR1 MNHEY and CDR2 SMNVEV (reference sequence). V lost 7 bases, J lost 3 bases, and 9 bases lay in between. For the CDR3, the DNA is TGTGCCAGCATGGGAGTTAAAGAGACCCAGTACTTC. Translating it yields CASMGVKETQYF.

J is TRBJ1-4 and V is TRBV10-3, with a tentative D call TRBD1 (5 bases). The CDR3 is 17 amino acids. Germline V gene data show CDR1 as ENHRY and CDR2 as SYGVKD. V was shortened by 2 bases and J by 0 bases, with 13 bases between the two germline ends. The CDR3 DNA reads TGTGCCATCAGTGAGCCCGACAGCACTGCAACTAATGAAAAACTGTTTTTT. It translates to CAISEPDSTATNEKLFF.

The chain combines TRBV7-9 with TRBJ2-1; TRBD1 aligns across 8 bases. The ends lost 5 bases at V and 2 bases at J; junction bases unmatched: 5. This CDR3 contains 15 residues. From germline, CDR1 is SEHNR and CDR2 FQNEAQ (reference sequence). DNA of the CDR3: TGTGCCAGCAGCAAGGGACAGGTGACCTACAATGAGCAGTTCTTC. It yields the protein CASSKGQVTYNEQFF.

V usage is TRBV4-1 and J usage is TRBJ1-4; TRBD1 might be the D (5 bases). Germline CDR1 and CDR2: MGHRA and YSYEKL. The CDR3 runs to 16 residues. V lost 4 bases, J lost 8 bases, and 20 bases lay in between. The CDR3 here is CASSPGGRGRREKLFF. The DNA of the CDR3 is TGCGCCAGCAGCCCCGGGGGTAGGGGAAGACGAGAAAAACTGTTTTTT.

This chain's CDR3 is CASSQVWENQPQHF. The CDR3 DNA reads as TGCGCCAGCAGCCAAGTATGGGAGAATCAGCCCCAGCATTTT. V is TRBV4-1 and J is TRBJ1-5; D is ambiguous. Germline-derived CDR1 and CDR2 are MGHRA and YSYEKL. The CDR3 spans 14 residues. V shed 1 base and J shed 4 bases, with 8 bases lying between them.

The V call is TRBV19, the J call TRBJ1-4, with TRBD1 matching over 9 bases. CDR3 length: 14 amino acids. After removal of 6 bases from V and 11 bases from J, the junction contained 10 bases not matched to a gene. The germline gives CDR1 LNHDA, CDR2 SQIVND (reference sequence). Here the CDR3 reads CASRTGTGRAKLFF. CDR3 coding DNA: TGTGCCAGTAGAACCGGGACAGGGAGGGCTAAACTGTTTTTT.

J is TRBJ1-2 and V is TRBV11-2, with D maybe TRBD1 (5 bases). Per germline, CDR1 SGHAT and CDR2 FQNNGV. This CDR3 region has 15 residues. V gave up 1 base and J gave up 2 bases, with 11 bases separating them. CDR3 nucleotides: TGTGCCAGCAGCTTAGGGCTGGGGGGAAACTATGGCTACACCTTC. Protein product: CASSLGLGGNYGYTF.

The chain carries TRBV7-2 and TRBJ2-3; tentatively, D is TRBD1 (6 bases). The germline gives CDR1 SGHTA, CDR2 FQGNSA. Trimming removed 6 bases from V and 4 bases from J, with 17 bases in between. The CDR3 spans 15 residues. CDR3 nucleotides: TGTGCCAGCAGGTCCGGGACAACAATCGCAGATACGCAGTATTTT. Translated, it gives CASRSGTTIADTQYF.

The chain employs TRBV27 and TRBJ2-7; D remains unclear. The germline V gene has CDR1 MNHEY and CDR2 SMNVEV (reference sequence). V was cut by 0 bases and J by 0 bases, with 6 bases left in between. The CDR3 has 14 amino acids. This chain's CDR3 is CASSLSASSYEQYF. CDR3 DNA sequence: TGTGCCAGCAGTTTATCAGCGAGCTCCTACGAGCAGTACTTC.